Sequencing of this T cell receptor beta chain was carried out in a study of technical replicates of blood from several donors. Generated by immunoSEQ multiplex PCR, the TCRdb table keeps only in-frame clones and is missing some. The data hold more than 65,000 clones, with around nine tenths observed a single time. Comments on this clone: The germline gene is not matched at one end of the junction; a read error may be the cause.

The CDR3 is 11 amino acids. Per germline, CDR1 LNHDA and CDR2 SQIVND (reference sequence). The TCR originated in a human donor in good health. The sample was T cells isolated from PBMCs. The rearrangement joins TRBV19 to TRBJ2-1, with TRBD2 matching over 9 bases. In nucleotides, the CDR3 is TGTGCCAGCCATAGCGGGAGATTGGGGGTCTTC. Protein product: CASHSGRLGVF.